The rows below give T cell receptor beta chains drawn from one sample of a study of siplizumab effects on memory and regulatory T cells. Data came from immunoSEQ multiplex PCR; TCRdb stores just in-frame clones and leaves some out. The sample shows 60,000 or so clones, 85% to 95% of them seen only once. Sequencing input: CD8+ T cells sorted from blood. These receptors came from a human donor in good health. Each CDR3 is given with its conserved first and last residue.

v_gene	j_gene	CDR3aa
TRBV5-6	TRBJ2-1	CASSSLAVYNEQFF
TRBV4-3	TRBJ1-5	CASSPSRGGGQPQHF
TRBV10-1	TRBJ1-1	CASSEDRGDTEAFF
TRBV30	TRBJ2-1	CAWSTSGNSYNEQFF
TRBV27	TRBJ2-2	CASSNLAGANTGELFF
TRBV5-8	TRBJ1-2	CASSGQGGYGYTF
TRBV28	TRBJ1-2	CASRWTGDGYTF
TRBV14	TRBJ2-7	CASSLAQGPRNPYEQYF
TRBV19	TRBJ2-7	CASSPTAGTAVEQYF
TRBV10-2	TRBJ2-7	CATRRGAYEQYF
TRBV27	TRBJ2-7	CASSLVRNYEQYF
TRBV19	TRBJ2-7	CASSIGDGGEQYF
TRBV13	TRBJ1-1	CASSLNRGGTEAFF
TRBV4-3	TRBJ2-1	CASSQAERGSYNEQFF
TRBV6-1	TRBJ2-1	CASSEAGVNEQFF
TRBV27	TRBJ2-5	CASSLGLAGGETQYF
TRBV28	TRBJ2-3	CASRPFTGLGQDSTDTQYF
TRBV11-2	TRBJ2-7	CASSLGQVNSYEQYF
TRBV19	TRBJ1-1	CASRTTRDRTNTEAFF
TRBV27	TRBJ1-1	CASTPTGSPEAFF
TRBV5-1	TRBJ2-7	CASSDGGERTYEQYF
TRBV5-1	TRBJ1-6	CASSLISNSPLHF
TRBV30	TRBJ2-7	CAWSVLPRLAGDSYEQYF
TRBV6-5	TRBJ1-2	CASSLGVNYGYTF
TRBV2	TRBJ1-5	CASRRGVQPQHF
TRBV9	TRBJ2-2	CASEHNTGELFF
TRBV6-5	TRBJ2-3	CASRSSRPDTQYF
TRBV10-3	TRBJ2-7	CAISDGDRSYEQYF
TRBV6-5	TRBJ2-7	CASSYGGGFEQYF
TRBV18	TRBJ2-1	CASSPVGGLRGGEQFF
TRBV5-6	TRBJ2-5	CASSLASGWWGETQYF
TRBV10-3	TRBJ2-7	CAISIDRVDEQYF
TRBV15	TRBJ2-3	CATSREHFGDWGLGDTQYF
TRBV11-2	TRBJ1-1	CASSPDSRVNTEAFF
TRBV6-5	TRBJ2-5	CASSYSAGEGETQYF
TRBV19	TRBJ2-7	CASSMYYLDRGLEQYF
TRBV6-5	TRBJ2-3	CASSSDRGPTDTQYF
TRBV27	TRBJ2-7	CASSLFGTSPHEQYF
TRBV9	TRBJ1-1	CASSVSTGGPEAFF
TRBV11-2	TRBJ2-3	CASSLVTGDTDTQYF
TRBV11-1	TRBJ2-1	CASTTTGRSSYNEQFF